These 30 T cell receptor beta chains originate from one sample sequenced in a study of T cells in Graves' hyperthyroidism and ophthalmopathy. Amplified TCR beta CDR3 regions came from RNA transcripts. HTBI primers were used for first-round RT-PCR of the TCR CDR3. One entry per CDR3 protein results from TCRdb running MiXCR on the multiplex PCR reads. The data contain more than 600,000 distinct CDR3 sequences, over 15% of them singletons. Input material: blood. The receptor set was obtained from a man aged 18 to 29 with Graves' hyperthyroidism.

This clonotype was seen a handful of times. The rearrangement uses TRBV9 and TRBJ2-7; maybe TRBD1 (6 bases). Germline V gene lookup returns CDR1 SGDLS and CDR2 YYNGEE. This CDR3 is built from 15 residues. V gave up 0 bases and J gave up 4 bases, with 14 bases separating them. The CDR3 spells CASSVGQGLEYEQYF. CDR3 coding DNA: TGTGCCAGCAGCGTAGGCCAGGGGCTCGAATACGAGCAGTACTTC.

The V gene is TRBV28, the J gene TRBJ2-4, with D unresolved. Trimming left V 2 bases short and J 7 bases short, with 6 bases between. In germline, CDR1 is MDHEN, CDR2 SYDVKM. This CDR3 is 12 amino acids long. As DNA, the CDR3 is TGTGCCAGCAGTTTAGTACAGAACATTCAGTACTTC. This sequence encodes CASSLVQNIQYF.

The CDR3 DNA is TGCGCCAGCAGCTGGGGGGGGGGCGACCAGCCCCAGCATTTT. It is translated as CASSWGGGDQPQHF. The rearrangement uses TRBV5-1 and TRBJ1-5; maybe TRBD1 (6 bases). Germline V lookup: CDR1 SGHRS, CDR2 YFSETQ. The CDR3 length is 14 residues. With 3 bases removed from V and 7 bases from J, the gap between germline ends came to 14 bases.

This clonotype was detected many times. This rearrangement joins TRBV20-1 to TRBJ2-7, with TRBD1 identical over 9 bases. The CDR3 sequence is 13 residues long. The J segment lost 1 base and the V segment lost 5 bases, leaving 3 bases of the junction unmatched. Germline lookup yields CDR1 DFQATT and CDR2 SNEGSKA (reference sequence). The CDR3 nucleotides are TGCAGTGCTGGACAGGGGACATCCTACGAGCAGTACTTC. Translating it yields CSAGQGTSYEQYF.

This clonotype has a handful of counts. The V gene is TRBV19, the J gene TRBJ1-1; the D gene is possibly TRBD1 (5 bases). Germline V gene data show CDR1 as LNHDA and CDR2 as SQIVND (reference sequence). The CDR3 is made up of 13 amino acids. V dropped 4 bases and J dropped 7 bases, with 13 bases sitting between them. The CDR3 loop is CASSTWTRNEAFF. CDR3 bases: TGTGCCAGTAGTACTTGGACAAGGAATGAAGCTTTCTTT.

This clonotype was detected many times. The chain has TRBV7-3 and TRBJ2-3, with 8 bases fitting TRBD2. This CDR3 comprises 17 residues. With V trimmed by 4 bases and J by 0 bases, 9 bases remained unmatched. CDR1 and CDR2 (germline): SGHTA, FQGTGA. CDR3 residues: CASSSGASGSSTDTQYF. The CDR3 nucleotides are TGTGCCAGCAGCTCCGGCGCTAGCGGGTCTAGCACAGATACGCAGTATTTT.

The genes are TRBV19 and TRBJ1-5, with 7 bases identical to TRBD1. J lost 7 bases, V lost 7 bases, and 13 bases had no gene match. Per germline, CDR1 LNHDA and CDR2 SQIVND (reference sequence). The length of the CDR3 is 15 residues. The CDR3 DNA reads as TGTGCCAGTACCCCTCAGGGGGGGGTCTGGCAGCCCCAGCATTTT. This encodes CASTPQGGVWQPQHF.

The V and J genes are TRBV4-1 and TRBJ2-5; maybe TRBD2 (6 bases). The CDR3 totals 13 residues. Germline V gene data show CDR1 as MGHRA and CDR2 as YSYEKL. Trimming removed 2 bases from V and 5 bases from J, with 9 bases in between. The CDR3, as DNA: TGCGCCAGCAGCCAACCGGGAGAGGAGACCCAGTACTTC. Translation gives CASSQPGEETQYF.

This clonotype was found many times. The CDR3 DNA is TGTGCCAGCAGTCCTGGACAGGGATGGGACACTGAAGCTTTCTTT. Translating it yields CASSPGQGWDTEAFF. The rearrangement uses TRBV7-9 and TRBJ1-1; 8 nucleotides agree with TRBD1. This CDR3 has 15 amino acids. Trimming removed 6 bases from V and 3 bases from J; junction bases left unmatched: 9. The germline gives CDR1 SEHNR, CDR2 FQNEAQ (reference sequence).

This clonotype came up many times. The rearrangement links TRBV19 to TRBJ2-3; D unclear. From germline, CDR1 is LNHDA and CDR2 SQIVND (reference sequence). CDR3 size: 16 residues. V was clipped by 3 bases and J by 3 bases, with 16 bases between them. CDR3 sequence reads: CASSIYSQSGTDTQYF. CDR3 coding DNA: TGTGCCAGTAGTATCTATAGTCAATCAGGAACAGATACGCAGTATTTT. The full variable domain, its missing parts supplied by reference TRBV19 and TRBJ2-3, is DGGITQSPKYLFRKEGQNVTLSCEQNLNHDAMYWYRQDPGQGLRLIYYSQIVNDFQKGDIAEGYSVSREKKESFPLTVTSAQKNPTAFYLCASSIYSQSGTDTQYFGPGTRLTVL.

The rearrangement links TRBV30 to TRBJ1-1; D is undetermined. Looked up from germline, CDR1 is GTSNPN and CDR2 is SVGIG (reference sequence). Trimming shortened V by 4 bases and J by 1 base, and 7 bases separated the two germline ends. The CDR3 totals 12 residues. CDR3 sequence reads: CAWTIANTEAFF. In nucleotides, the CDR3 is TGTGCCTGGACAATAGCGAACACTGAAGCTTTCTTT.

This clonotype was observed a handful of times. The gene calls are TRBV3-1 and TRBJ2-7; possible D gene TRBD1, 6 bases. The CDR3 consists of 18 residues. CDR1 and CDR2 (germline): LGHDT, YNNKEL (reference sequence). Trimming removed 0 bases from V and 0 bases from J, with 18 bases in between. For the CDR3, the DNA is TGTGCCAGCAGCCAAGATCGTTTGGGGGCGTACGCCTCCTACGAGCAGTACTTC. Translating it yields CASSQDRLGAYASYEQYF.

The chain couples TRBV2 to TRBJ1-6; 8 bases fit TRBD1. J lost 9 bases, V lost 8 bases, and 12 bases had no gene match. The germline V gene encodes CDR1 SNHLY and CDR2 FYNNEI. CDR3 size: 15 residues. CDR3 sequence: CASVVAQGASSPLHF. The CDR3 DNA is TGTGCCAGCGTAGTAGCCCAGGGGGCAAGTTCACCCCTCCACTTT.

This clonotype has only a few counts. CDR3 in amino acids: CSVGKAPGGSYEQYF. The CDR3 coding sequence is TGCAGCGTTGGGAAAGCCCCGGGCGGCTCCTACGAGCAGTACTTC. The rearrangement uses TRBV29-1 and TRBJ2-7; D unclear. This CDR3 is built from 15 residues. V was clipped by 4 bases and J by 0 bases, with 16 bases between them. Per the germline V gene, CDR1 is SQVTM and CDR2 is ANQGSEA.

This clonotype has more than one count but fewer than ten. Here the CDR3 DNA reads TGTGCCAGTAGCCCCCGCGGGGCGCGCCCCTCCTACAATGAGCAGTTCTTC. This codes for CASSPRGARPSYNEQFF. This chain links TRBV19 with TRBJ2-1; D is possibly TRBD2 (6 bases). Deletions cut 6 bases from V and 0 bases from J, with 18 bases between. Germline V gene lookup returns CDR1 LNHDA and CDR2 SQIVND (reference sequence). The CDR3 is made up of 17 amino acids.

This clonotype was counted ten times or more. CDR3: CSVEGLSGSGNEQFF. The CDR3 region has the DNA TGCAGCGTTGAAGGCCTTAGCGGGAGTGGGAATGAGCAGTTCTTC. The chain uses TRBV29-1 and TRBJ2-1, with TRBD2 matching 9 bases. V dropped 1 base and J dropped 7; count of bases not matched to a gene: 8. The germline CDR1 and CDR2 sequences are SQVTM and ANQGSEA. The CDR3 loop spans 15 amino acids.

This rearrangement joins TRBV12-3 or TRBV12-4 to TRBJ1-3; 9 bases agree with TRBD1. V was pared by 6 bases and J by 1 base, with 10 bases of the junction left unmatched. The CDR3 sequence is 17 residues long. CDR3 sequence reads: CASRPGQGRPSGNTIYF. CDR3 in DNA: TGTGCCAGCAGGCCGGGACAGGGACGACCATCTGGAAACACCATATATTTT.

The table lists this clonotype with many counts. The V call is TRBV12-3 or TRBV12-4, the J call TRBJ2-5; D may correspond to TRBD1 or TRBD2 (5 bases each). V was trimmed by 6 bases and J by 2 bases, leaving 13 bases between them. This CDR3 region has 14 residues. CDR3 sequence (DNA): TGTGCCAGCAGGAGAGGGCAGGGACAAGAGACCCAGTACTTC. Its translation: CASRRGQGQETQYF.

The genes are TRBV6-1 and TRBJ2-2; D is possibly TRBD1 (6 bases). Trimming stripped 9 bases from V and 7 bases from J, with 21 bases between. This CDR3 spans 15 amino acids. Per the germline V gene, CDR1 is MNHNS and CDR2 is SASEGT. The CDR3 bases are TGTGCCAGTAGGCCGGGACACCCGTATGTCGGGGAGCTGTTTTTT. Residues: CASRPGHPYVGELFF.

The chain uses TRBV7-2 and TRBJ2-5; TRBD2 aligns across 11 bases. V lost 2 bases and J lost 0; bases outside the gene matches: 2. The CDR3 runs to 16 residues. Germline V gene lookup returns CDR1 SGHTA and CDR2 FQGNSA. The CDR3 reads CASSLRLAGHQETQYF. CDR3 sequence (DNA): TGTGCCAGCAGCTTAAGACTAGCGGGGCACCAAGAGACCCAGTACTTC.

The rearrangement joins TRBV19 to TRBJ1-2; 8 bases agree with TRBD1. The CDR3 has 15 amino acids. Trimming took 6 bases from V and 7 from J; bases not matched to a gene: 13. Germline loops: CDR1 LNHDA, CDR2 SQIVND (reference sequence). The DNA for the CDR3 is TGTGCCAGTAGATCTTCGGGACAGGTGGTGGTTGGCTACACCTTC. This gives the protein CASRSSGQVVVGYTF.

This clonotype occurred a few times. The J gene is TRBJ2-3, the V gene TRBV5-1; D tentatively reads TRBD1 or TRBD2 (5 bases each). Germline values: CDR1 SGHRS, CDR2 YFSETQ. The CDR3 loop spans 14 amino acids. Trimming cost V 2 bases and J 4 bases, with 11 bases left between them. This chain's CDR3 is CASSFGTRSDTQYF. The CDR3, as DNA: TGCGCCAGCAGCTTCGGGACCCGATCAGATACGCAGTATTTT. Full variable domain (outside the CDR3, taken from reference TRBV5-1 and TRBJ2-3): KAGVTQTPRYLIKTRGQQVTLSCSPISGHRSVSWYQQTPGQGLQFLFEYFSETQRNKGNFPGRFSGRQFSNSRSEMNVSTLELGDSALYLCASSFGTRSDTQYFGPGTRLTVL.

The chain combines TRBV5-6 with TRBJ2-1, with D possibly TRBD2 on 5 matching bases. V lost 0 bases and J lost 9, with 19 bases in between. The germline gives CDR1 SGHDT, CDR2 YYEEEE. CDR3 length: 16 residues. In nucleotides, the CDR3 is TGTGCCAGCAGCTTGGAGGGCGAGCGGATCTGGGTTGAGCAGTTCTTC. Its translation: CASSLEGERIWVEQFF. The whole variable domain, remainder taken from reference TRBV5-6 and TRBJ2-1, is DAGVTQSPTHLIKTRGQQVTLRCSPKSGHDTVSWYQQALGQGPQFIFQYYEEEERQRGNFPDRFSGHQFPNYSSELNVNALLLGDSALYLCASSLEGERIWVEQFFGPGTRLTVL.

Ten or more counts support this clonotype. This sequence joins TRBV20-1 and TRBJ2-3; 7 bases match TRBD1. Germline CDR1 and CDR2: DFQATT and SNEGSKA (reference sequence). Trimming at V came to 5 bases and at J to 5 bases, leaving 1 base not matched to a gene. This CDR3 comprises 11 residues. The CDR3 here is CSAYRGDTQYF. CDR3 nucleotide sequence: TGCAGTGCTTACAGGGGAGATACGCAGTATTTT.

CDR3 nucleotide sequence: TGTGCCAGCAGTTCTTACCGGGACAGGGGGCTCGACGAGCAGTACTTC. Amino acid sequence: CASSSYRDRGLDEQYF. The J gene is TRBJ2-7, the V gene TRBV28; 12 bases agree with TRBD1. The ends lost 4 bases at V and 5 bases at J; junction bases unmatched: 9. Per the germline V gene, CDR1 is MDHEN and CDR2 is SYDVKM. This CDR3 is 16 amino acids long.

A few counts support this clonotype. The J gene is TRBJ2-2, the V gene TRBV15; 14 positions match TRBD2. This CDR3 is 17 amino acids long. The V and J ends lost 2 bases and 6 bases, in that order; junction bases with no gene match: 5. Germline-derived CDR1 and CDR2 are LNHNV and YYDKDF (reference sequence). The DNA for the CDR3 is TGTGCCACCAGCAGATCCGGGGGACTAGCGGGAGCCGGGGAGCTGTTTTTT. Translation: CATSRSGGLAGAGELFF.

The sample holds many counts of this clonotype. V usage is TRBV6-5 and J usage is TRBJ1-1; 7 nucleotides line up with TRBD1. V was pared by 2 bases and J by 5 bases, with 8 bases of the junction left unmatched. The CDR3 runs to 15 residues. Looked up from germline, CDR1 is MNHEY and CDR2 is SVGAGI. CDR3 coding DNA: TGTGCCAGCAGTTACAACAGACAGGGTGGGACTGAAGCTTTCTTT. As protein: CASSYNRQGGTEAFF.

The V call is TRBV29-1, the J call TRBJ2-3; maybe TRBD2 (5 bases). V was clipped by 7 bases and J by 13 bases, with 18 bases between them. There are 11 residues in the CDR3. Germline assignment: CDR1 SQVTM and CDR2 ANQGSEA. Here the CDR3 DNA reads TGCAGCGCCCCCGGAGGCCCCGGGGAGTATTTT. Residues: CSAPGGPGEYF.

The V and J genes are TRBV20-1 and TRBJ2-3; D gene unclear. Looked up from germline, CDR1 is DFQATT and CDR2 is SNEGSKA (reference sequence). CDR3 length: 12 residues. V was shortened by 4 bases and J by 5 bases, with 10 bases between the two germline ends. The CDR3 spells CSATEVGDTQYF. The CDR3 DNA reads as TGCAGTGCTACTGAGGTGGGAGATACGCAGTATTTT.

This rearrangement joins TRBV7-3 to TRBJ2-3, with no clear D. The germline V gene encodes CDR1 SGHTA and CDR2 FQGTGA. V lost 5 bases to trimming and J lost 11 bases, with 26 bases between them. This CDR3 spans 16 amino acids. The CDR3 sequence is CASSPAARGMTVMQYF. CDR3 bases: TGTGCCAGCAGCCCGGCAGCCCGTGGGATGACCGTAATGCAGTATTTT.